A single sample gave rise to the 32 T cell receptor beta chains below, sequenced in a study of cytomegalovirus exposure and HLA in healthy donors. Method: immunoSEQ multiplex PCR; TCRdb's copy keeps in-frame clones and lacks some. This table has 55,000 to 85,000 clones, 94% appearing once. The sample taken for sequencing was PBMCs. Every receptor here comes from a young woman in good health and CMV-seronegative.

This CDR3 reads CASRRTPTTDTQYF. As DNA, the CDR3 is TGTGCCAGCAGAAGGACACCTACCACAGATACGCAGTATTTT. The V and J genes are TRBV28 and TRBJ2-3, with TRBD1 as a possible D gene (5 bases). V was cut by 6 bases and J by 2 bases, with 12 bases left in between. CDR3 length equals 14 residues. Germline V CDR1 and CDR2: MDHEN, SYDVKM.

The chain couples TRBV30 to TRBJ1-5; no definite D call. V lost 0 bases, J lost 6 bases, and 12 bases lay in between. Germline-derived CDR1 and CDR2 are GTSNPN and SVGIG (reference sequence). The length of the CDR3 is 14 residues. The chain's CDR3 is CAWSVGRLGQPQHF. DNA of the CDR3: TGTGCCTGGAGTGTTGGCAGGCTCGGTCAGCCCCAGCATTTT.

The CDR3 reads CASSLARTGTNNYEQYF. Written as DNA, the CDR3 is TGTGCCAGCAGCTTAGCACGGACCGGGACTAACAACTACGAGCAGTACTTC. The gene calls are TRBV7-2 and TRBJ2-7, with 7 bases identical to TRBD2. Germline CDR1 SGHTA, CDR2 FQGNSA. Unmatched junction bases numbered 11, after V lost 0 bases and J lost 3 bases. The CDR3 is 17 residues long.

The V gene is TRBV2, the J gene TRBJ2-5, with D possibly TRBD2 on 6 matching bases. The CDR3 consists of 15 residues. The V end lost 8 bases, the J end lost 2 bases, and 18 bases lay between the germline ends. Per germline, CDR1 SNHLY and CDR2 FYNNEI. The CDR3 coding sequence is TGTGCCAGCGGAAAGACTAGAGGGGAACAAGAGACCCAGTACTTC. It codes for CASGKTRGEQETQYF. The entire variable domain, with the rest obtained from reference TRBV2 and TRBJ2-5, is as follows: EPEVTQTPSHQVTQMGQEVILRCVPISNHLYFYWYRQILGQKVEFLVSFYNNEISEKSEIFDDQFSVERPDGSNFTLKIRSTKLEDSAMYFCASGKTRGEQETQYFGPGTRLLVL.

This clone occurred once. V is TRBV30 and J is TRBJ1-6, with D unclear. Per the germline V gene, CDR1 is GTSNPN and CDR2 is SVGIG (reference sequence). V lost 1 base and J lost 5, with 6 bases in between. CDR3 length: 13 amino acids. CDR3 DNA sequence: TGTGCCTGGAGTGGGCAGGATAATTCACCCCTCCACTTT. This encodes CAWSGQDNSPLHF.

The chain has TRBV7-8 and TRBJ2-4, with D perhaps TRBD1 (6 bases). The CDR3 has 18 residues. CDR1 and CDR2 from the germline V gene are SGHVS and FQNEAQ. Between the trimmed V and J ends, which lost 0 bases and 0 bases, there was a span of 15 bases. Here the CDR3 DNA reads TGTGCCAGCAGCTTAGCGTCTCGGACAGCCCCAGCCAAAAACATTCAGTACTTC. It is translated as CASSLASRTAPAKNIQYF.

Here the CDR3 reads CASSLVGGHLNEKLFF. CDR3 DNA: TGTGCCAGCAGCTTAGTAGGGGGACACCTGAATGAAAAACTGTTTTTT. This chain uses TRBV7-2 with TRBJ1-4; D is perhaps TRBD1 (6 bases). The CDR3 length is 16 residues. The germline V gene has CDR1 SGHTA and CDR2 FQGNSA. Trimming cost V 1 base and J 5 bases, with 14 bases left between them.

The CDR3 DNA reads TGTGCCAGCAGTCTAGGGGGGGGCTTCGGAGAGACCCAGTACTTC. Residues: CASSLGGGFGETQYF. The chain is built from TRBV11-2 and TRBJ2-5, with D possibly TRBD2 on 7 matching bases. Germline CDR1 and CDR2: SGHAT and FQNNGV. Between the trimmed V and J ends, which lost 6 bases and 4 bases, there was a span of 18 bases. The CDR3 is 15 amino acids.

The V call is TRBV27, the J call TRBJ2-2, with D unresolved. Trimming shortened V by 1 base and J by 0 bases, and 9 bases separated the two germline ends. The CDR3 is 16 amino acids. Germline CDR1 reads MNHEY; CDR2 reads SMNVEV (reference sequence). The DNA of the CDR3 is TGTGCCAGCAGTTTATTTGTACTATCGAACACCGGGGAGCTGTTTTTT. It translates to CASSLFVLSNTGELFF.

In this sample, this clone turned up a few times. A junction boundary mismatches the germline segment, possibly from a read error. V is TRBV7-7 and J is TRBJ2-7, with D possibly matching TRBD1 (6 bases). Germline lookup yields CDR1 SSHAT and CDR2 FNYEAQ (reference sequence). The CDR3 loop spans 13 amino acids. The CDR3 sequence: CASSLEGDDEQYF. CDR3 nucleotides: TGTGCTAGCAGCTTAGAGGGGGACGACGAGCAGTACTTC.

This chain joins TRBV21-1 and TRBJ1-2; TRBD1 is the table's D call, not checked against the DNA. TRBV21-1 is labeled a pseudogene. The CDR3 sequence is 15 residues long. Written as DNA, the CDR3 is TGTGCCAGCAGCCCCCGGGACAGGACTAACTATGGCTACACCTTC. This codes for CASSPRDRTNYGYTF.

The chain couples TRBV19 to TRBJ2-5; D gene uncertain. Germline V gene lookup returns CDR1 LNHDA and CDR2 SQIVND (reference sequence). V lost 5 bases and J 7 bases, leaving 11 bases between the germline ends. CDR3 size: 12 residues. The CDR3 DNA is TGTGCCAGTAGTTCCTCGCCAGGGACCCAGTACTTC. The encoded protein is CASSSSPGTQYF.

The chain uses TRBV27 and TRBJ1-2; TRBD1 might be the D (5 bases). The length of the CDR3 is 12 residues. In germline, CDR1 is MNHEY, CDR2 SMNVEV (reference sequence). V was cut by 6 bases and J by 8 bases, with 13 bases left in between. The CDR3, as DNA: TGTGCCAGCAGGGAGGGGTCGTCCGGCTACACCTTC. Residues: CASREGSSGYTF.

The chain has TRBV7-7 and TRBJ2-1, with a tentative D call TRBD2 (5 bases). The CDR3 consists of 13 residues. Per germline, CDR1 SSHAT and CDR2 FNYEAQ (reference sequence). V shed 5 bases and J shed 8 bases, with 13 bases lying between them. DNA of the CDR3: TGTGCCAGCAGCCCCGGGAATATCGATGAGCAGTTCTTC. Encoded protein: CASSPGNIDEQFF.

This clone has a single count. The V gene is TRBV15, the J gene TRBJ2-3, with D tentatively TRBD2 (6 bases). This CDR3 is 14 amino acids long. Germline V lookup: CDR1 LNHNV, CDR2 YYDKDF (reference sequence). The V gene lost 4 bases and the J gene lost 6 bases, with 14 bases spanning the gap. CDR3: CATSINRDFDTQYF. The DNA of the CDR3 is TGTGCCACCAGCATCAACCGGGACTTCGATACGCAGTATTTT.

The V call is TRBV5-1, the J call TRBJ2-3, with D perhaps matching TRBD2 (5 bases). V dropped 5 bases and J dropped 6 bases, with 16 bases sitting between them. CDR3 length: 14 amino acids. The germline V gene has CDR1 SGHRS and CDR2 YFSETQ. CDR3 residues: CASSLTGSSDTQYF. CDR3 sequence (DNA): TGCGCCAGCAGTCTTACGGGGTCTTCTGATACGCAGTATTTT.

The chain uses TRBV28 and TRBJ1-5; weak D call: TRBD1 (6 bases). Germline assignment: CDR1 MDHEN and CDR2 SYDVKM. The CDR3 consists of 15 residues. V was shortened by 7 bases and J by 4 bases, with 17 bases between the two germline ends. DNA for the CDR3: TGTGCCAGCATAAAGAGGGGGGGGCCAAATCAGCCCCAGCATTTT. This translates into CASIKRGGPNQPQHF.

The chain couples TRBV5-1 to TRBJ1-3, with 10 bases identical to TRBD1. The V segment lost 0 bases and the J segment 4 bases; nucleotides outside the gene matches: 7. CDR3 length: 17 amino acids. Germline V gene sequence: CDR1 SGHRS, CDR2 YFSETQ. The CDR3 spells CASSLERTGGVGNTIYF. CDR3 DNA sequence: TGCGCCAGCAGCTTGGAGAGGACAGGGGGAGTGGGAAACACCATATATTTT.

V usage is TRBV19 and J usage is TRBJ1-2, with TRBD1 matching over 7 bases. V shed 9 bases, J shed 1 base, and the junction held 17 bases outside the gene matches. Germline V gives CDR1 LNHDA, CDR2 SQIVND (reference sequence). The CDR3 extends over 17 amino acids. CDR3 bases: TGTGCCAGCTCTAATTTCCGGGACAGAGATATTAACTATGGCTACACCTTC. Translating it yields CASSNFRDRDINYGYTF.

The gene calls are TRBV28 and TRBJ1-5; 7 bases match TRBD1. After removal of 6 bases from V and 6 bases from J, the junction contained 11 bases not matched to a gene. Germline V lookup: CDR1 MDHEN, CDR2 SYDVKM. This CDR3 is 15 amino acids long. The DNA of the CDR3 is TGTGCCAGCAGGAGGGGGCGAGGGGAAAGTCAGCCCCAGCATTTT. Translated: CASRRGRGESQPQHF.

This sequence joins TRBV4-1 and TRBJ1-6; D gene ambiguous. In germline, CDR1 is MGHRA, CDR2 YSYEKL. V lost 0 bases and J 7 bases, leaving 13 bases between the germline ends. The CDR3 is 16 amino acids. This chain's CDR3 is CASSQDGRNGNSPLHF. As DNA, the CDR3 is TGCGCCAGCAGCCAAGACGGCAGAAACGGGAATTCACCCCTCCACTTT.

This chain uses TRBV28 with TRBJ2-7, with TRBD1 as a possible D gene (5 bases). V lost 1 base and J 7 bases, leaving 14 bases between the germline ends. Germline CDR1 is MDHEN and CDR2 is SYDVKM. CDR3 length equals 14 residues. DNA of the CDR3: TGTGCCAGCAGTTTATCCCCAGGACCAGGGGAGCAGTACTTC. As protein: CASSLSPGPGEQYF. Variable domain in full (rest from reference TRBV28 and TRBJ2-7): DVKVTQSSRYLVKRTGEKVFLECVQDMDHENMFWYRQDPGLGLRLIYFSYDVKMKEKGDIPEGYSVSREKKERFSLILESASTNQTSMYLCASSLSPGPGEQYFGPGTRLTVT.

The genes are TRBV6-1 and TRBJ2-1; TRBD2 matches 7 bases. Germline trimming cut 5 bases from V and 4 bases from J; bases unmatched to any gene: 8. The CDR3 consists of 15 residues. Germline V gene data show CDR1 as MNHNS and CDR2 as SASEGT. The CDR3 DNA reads TGTGCCAGCAGTCCCCGGGGGGTTCCTTACAATGAGCAGTTCTTC. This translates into CASSPRGVPYNEQFF.

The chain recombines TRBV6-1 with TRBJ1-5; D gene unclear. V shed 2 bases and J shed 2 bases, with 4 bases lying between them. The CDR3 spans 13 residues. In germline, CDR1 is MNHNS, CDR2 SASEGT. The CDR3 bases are TGTGCCAGCAGTGAACAGGGCAATCAGCCCCAGCATTTT. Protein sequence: CASSEQGNQPQHF.

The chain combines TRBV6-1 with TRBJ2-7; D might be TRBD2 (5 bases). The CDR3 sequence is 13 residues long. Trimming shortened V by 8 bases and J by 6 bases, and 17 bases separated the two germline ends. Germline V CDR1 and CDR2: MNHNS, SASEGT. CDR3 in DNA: TGTGCCAGCGTTGCCCTTACCCGGGGCGAGCAGTACTTC. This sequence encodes CASVALTRGEQYF.

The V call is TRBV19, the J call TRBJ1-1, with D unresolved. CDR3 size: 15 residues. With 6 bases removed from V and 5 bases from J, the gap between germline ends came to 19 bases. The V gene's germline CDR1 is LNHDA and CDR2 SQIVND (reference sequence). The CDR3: CASRTYGDSGTEAFF. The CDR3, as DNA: TGTGCCAGTAGGACTTACGGGGATTCAGGAACTGAAGCTTTCTTT.

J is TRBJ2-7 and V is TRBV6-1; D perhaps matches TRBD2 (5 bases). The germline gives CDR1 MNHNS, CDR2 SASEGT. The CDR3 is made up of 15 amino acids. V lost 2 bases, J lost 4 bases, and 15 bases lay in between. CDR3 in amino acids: CASSESRGGPYEQYF. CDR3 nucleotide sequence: TGTGCCAGCAGTGAAAGTCGTGGCGGGCCATACGAGCAGTACTTC.

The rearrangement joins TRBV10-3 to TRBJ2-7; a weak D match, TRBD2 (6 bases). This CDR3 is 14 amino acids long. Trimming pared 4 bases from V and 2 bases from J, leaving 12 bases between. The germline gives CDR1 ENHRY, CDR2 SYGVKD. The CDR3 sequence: CAISAQGGAYEQYF. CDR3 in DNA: TGTGCCATCAGTGCCCAAGGAGGGGCCTACGAGCAGTACTTC.

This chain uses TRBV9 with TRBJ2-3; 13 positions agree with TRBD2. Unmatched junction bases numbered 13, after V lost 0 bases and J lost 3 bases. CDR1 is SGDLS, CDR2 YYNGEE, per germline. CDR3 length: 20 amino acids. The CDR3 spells CASSVAGLAGVMSGTDTQYF. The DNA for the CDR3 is TGTGCCAGCAGCGTAGCAGGACTAGCGGGAGTGATGTCGGGGACAGATACGCAGTATTTT.

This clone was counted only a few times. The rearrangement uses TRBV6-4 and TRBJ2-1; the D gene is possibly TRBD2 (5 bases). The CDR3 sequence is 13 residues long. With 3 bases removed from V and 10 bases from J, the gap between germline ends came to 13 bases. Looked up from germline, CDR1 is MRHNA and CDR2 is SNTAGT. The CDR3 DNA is TGTGCCAGCAGTGAGACGGGATTAGACGAGCAGTTCTTC. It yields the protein CASSETGLDEQFF.

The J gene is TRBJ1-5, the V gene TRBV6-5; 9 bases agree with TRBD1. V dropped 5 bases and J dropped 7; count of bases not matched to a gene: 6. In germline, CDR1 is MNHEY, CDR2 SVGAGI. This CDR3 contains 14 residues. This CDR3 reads CASSPRTGVQPQHF. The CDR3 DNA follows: TGTGCCAGCAGTCCGAGGACAGGGGTCCAGCCCCAGCATTTT.

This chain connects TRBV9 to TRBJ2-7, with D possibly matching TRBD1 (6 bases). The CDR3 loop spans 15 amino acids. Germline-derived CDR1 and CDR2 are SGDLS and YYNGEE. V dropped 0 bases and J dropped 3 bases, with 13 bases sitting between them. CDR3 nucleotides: TGTGCCAGCAGCGTAGGCGGTGCAGGGGACTACGAGCAGTACTTC. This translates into CASSVGGAGDYEQYF.